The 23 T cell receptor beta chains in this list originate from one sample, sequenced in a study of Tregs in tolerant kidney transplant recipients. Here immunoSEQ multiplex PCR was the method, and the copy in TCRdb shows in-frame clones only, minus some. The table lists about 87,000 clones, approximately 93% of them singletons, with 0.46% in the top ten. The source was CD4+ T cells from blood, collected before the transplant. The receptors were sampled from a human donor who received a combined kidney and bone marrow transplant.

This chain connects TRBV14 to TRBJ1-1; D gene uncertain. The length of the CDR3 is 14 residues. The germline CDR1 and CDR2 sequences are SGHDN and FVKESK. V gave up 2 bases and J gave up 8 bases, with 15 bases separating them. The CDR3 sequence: CASSQNIQPPEAFF. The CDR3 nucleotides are TGTGCCAGCAGCCAAAACATTCAACCCCCCGAAGCTTTCTTT.

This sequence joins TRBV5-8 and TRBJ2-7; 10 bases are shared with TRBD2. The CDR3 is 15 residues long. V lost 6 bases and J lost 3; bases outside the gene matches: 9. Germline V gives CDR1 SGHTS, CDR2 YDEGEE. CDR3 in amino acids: CASNLAGTSVYEQYF. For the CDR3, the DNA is TGTGCCAGCAACCTGGCCGGGACTAGCGTCTACGAGCAGTACTTC.

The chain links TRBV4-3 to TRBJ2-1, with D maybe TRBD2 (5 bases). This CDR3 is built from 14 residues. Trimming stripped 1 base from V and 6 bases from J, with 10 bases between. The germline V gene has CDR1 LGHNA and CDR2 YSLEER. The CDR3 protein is CASSQVSGSNEQFF. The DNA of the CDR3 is TGCGCCAGCAGCCAAGTCTCGGGGAGCAATGAGCAGTTCTTC.

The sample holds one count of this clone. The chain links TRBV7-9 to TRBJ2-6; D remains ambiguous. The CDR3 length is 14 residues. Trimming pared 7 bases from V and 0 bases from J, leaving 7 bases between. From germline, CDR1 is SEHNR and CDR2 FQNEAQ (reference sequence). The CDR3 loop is CASTLNSGANVLTF. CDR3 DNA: TGTGCCAGCACTTTAAACTCTGGGGCCAACGTCCTGACTTTC.

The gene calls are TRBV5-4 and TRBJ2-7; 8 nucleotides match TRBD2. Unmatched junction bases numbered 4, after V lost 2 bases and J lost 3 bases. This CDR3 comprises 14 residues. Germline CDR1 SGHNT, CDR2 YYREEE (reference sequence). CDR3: CASSFSGVYYEQYF. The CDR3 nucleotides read TGTGCCAGCAGCTTTAGCGGGGTTTACTACGAGCAGTACTTC. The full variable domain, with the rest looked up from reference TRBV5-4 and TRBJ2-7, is ETGVTQSPTHLIKTRGQQVTLRCSSQSGHNTVSWYQQALGQGPQFIFQYYREEENGRGNFPPRFSGLQFPNYSSELNVNALELDDSALYLCASSFSGVYYEQYFGPGTRLTVT.

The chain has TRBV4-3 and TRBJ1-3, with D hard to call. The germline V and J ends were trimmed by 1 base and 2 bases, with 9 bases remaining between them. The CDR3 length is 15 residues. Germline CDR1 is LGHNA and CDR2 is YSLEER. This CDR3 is CASSQAGSPGNTIYF. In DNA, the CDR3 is TGCGCCAGCAGCCAAGCGGGGAGCCCTGGAAACACCATATATTTT.

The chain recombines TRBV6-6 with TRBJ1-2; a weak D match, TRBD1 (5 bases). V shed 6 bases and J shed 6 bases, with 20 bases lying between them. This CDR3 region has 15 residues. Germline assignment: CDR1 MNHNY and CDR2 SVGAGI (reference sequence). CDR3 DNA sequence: TGTGCCAGCAGAGGCTTGACAGCTCAGAGCGATGGCTACACCTTC. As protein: CASRGLTAQSDGYTF.

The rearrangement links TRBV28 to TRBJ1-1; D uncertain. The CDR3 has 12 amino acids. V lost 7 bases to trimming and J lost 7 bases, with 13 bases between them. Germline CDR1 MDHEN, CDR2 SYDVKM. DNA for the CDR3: TGTGCCAGCATCACACCGGAGGATGAAGCTTTCTTT. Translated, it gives CASITPEDEAFF.

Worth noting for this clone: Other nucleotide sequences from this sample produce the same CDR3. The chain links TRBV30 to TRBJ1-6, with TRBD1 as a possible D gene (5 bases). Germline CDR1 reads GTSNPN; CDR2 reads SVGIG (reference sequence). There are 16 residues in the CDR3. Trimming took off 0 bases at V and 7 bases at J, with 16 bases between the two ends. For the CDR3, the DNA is TGTGCCTGGAGTGTACTAAGTGACAGTATCAATTCACCCCTCCACTTT. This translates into CAWSVLSDSINSPLHF.

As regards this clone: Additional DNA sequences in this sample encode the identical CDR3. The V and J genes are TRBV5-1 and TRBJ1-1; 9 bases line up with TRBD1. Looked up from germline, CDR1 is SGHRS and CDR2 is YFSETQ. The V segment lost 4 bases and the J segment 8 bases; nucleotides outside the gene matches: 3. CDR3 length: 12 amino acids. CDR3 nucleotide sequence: TGCGCCAGCAGCCTGGACAGGGGCGAAGCTTTCTTT. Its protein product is CASSLDRGEAFF.

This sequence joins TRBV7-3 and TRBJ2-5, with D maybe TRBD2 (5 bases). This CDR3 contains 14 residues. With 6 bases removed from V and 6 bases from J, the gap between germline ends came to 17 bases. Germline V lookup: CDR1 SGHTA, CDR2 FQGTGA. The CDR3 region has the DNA TGTGCCAGCAGTCAAATCGCGGGTGAAAAGACCCAGTACTTC. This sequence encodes CASSQIAGEKTQYF.

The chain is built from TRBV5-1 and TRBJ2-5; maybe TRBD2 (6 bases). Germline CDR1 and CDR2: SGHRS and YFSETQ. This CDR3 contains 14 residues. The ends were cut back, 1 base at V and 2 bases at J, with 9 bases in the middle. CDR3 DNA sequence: TGCGCCAGCAGCTTGCGGGGGTCACAAGAGACCCAGTACTTC. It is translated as CASSLRGSQETQYF.

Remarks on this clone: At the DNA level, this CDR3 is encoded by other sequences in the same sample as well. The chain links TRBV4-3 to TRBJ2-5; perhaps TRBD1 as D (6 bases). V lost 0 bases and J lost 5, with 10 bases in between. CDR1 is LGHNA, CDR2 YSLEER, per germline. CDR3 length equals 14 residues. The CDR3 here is CASSQDTGKETQYF. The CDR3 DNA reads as TGCGCCAGCAGCCAAGACACAGGGAAGGAGACCCAGTACTTC.

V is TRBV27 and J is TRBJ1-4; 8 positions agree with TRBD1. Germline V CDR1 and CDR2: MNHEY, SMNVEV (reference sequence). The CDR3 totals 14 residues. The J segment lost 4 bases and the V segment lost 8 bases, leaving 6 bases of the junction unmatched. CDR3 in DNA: TGTGCCAGCTCCAGACAGGGGATTAATGAAAAACTGTTTTTT. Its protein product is CASSRQGINEKLFF. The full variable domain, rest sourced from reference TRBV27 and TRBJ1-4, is EAQVTQNPRYLITVTGKKLTVTCSQNMNHEYMSWYRQDPGLGLRQIYYSMNVEVTDKGDVPEGYKVSRKEKRNFPLILESPSPNQTSLYFCASSRQGINEKLFFGSGTQLSVL.

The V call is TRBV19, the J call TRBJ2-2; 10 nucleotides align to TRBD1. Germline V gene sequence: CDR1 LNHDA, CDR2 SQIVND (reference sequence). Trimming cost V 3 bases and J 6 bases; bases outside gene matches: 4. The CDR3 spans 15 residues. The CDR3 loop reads CASSIGTGAPGELFF. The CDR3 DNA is TGTGCCAGTAGTATTGGGACAGGGGCTCCCGGGGAGCTGTTTTTT. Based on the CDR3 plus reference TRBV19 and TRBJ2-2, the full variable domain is DGGITQSPKYLFRKEGQNVTLSCEQNLNHDAMYWYRQDPGQGLRLIYYSQIVNDFQKGDIAEGYSVSREKKESFPLTVTSAQKNPTAFYLCASSIGTGAPGELFFGEGSRLTVL.

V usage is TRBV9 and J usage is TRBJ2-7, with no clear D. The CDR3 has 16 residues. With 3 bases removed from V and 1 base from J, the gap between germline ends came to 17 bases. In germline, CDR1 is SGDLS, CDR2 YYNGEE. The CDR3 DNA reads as TGTGCCAGCAGCGCCCAATCAGGCACTGCTTCCTACGAGCAGTACTTC. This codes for CASSAQSGTASYEQYF.

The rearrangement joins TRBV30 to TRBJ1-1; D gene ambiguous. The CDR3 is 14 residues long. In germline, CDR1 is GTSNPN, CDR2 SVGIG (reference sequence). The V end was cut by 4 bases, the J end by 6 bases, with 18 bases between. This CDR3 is CAWTPRRVSAEAFF. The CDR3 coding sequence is TGTGCCTGGACCCCACGGAGGGTTTCGGCTGAAGCTTTCTTT.

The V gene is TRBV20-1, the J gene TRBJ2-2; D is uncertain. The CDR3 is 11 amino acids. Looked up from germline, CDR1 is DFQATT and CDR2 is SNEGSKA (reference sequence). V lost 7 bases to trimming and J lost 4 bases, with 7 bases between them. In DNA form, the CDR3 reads TGCAGTGTCAGAGGCACCGGGGAGCTGTTTTTT. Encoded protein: CSVRGTGELFF.

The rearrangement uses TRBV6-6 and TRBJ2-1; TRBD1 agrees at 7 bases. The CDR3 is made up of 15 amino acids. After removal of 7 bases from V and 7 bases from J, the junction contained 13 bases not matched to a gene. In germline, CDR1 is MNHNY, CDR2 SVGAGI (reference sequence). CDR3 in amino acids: CASIRSVTGENEQFF. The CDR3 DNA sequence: TGTGCCAGCATACGTTCCGTTACAGGGGAAAATGAGCAGTTCTTC.

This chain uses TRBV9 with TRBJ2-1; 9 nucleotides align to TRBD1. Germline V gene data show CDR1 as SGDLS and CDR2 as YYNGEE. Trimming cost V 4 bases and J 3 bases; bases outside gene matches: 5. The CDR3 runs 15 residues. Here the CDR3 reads CASSPRTGDYNEQFF. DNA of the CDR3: TGTGCCAGCAGCCCACGGACAGGGGACTACAATGAGCAGTTCTTC.

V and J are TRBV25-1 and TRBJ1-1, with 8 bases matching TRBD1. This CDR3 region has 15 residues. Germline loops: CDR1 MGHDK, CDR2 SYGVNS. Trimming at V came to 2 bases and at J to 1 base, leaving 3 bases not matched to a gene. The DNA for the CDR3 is TGTGCCAGCAGTGAACCAGGACAGGGGAACACTGAAGCTTTCTTT. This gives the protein CASSEPGQGNTEAFF.

The CDR3 DNA follows: TGTGCCAGCAGCGCTGGGGGGGCAGGGCGTTATGACTATGGCTACACCTTC. This sequence encodes CASSAGGAGRYDYGYTF. J is TRBJ1-2 and V is TRBV9; D might be TRBD1 (6 bases). The CDR3 is 17 amino acids. Trimming stripped 3 bases from V and 3 bases from J, with 21 bases between. Per germline, CDR1 SGDLS and CDR2 YYNGEE. The full variable domain, rest sourced from reference TRBV9 and TRBJ1-2, is DSGVTQTPKHLITATGQRVTLRCSPRSGDLSVYWYQQSLDQGLQFLIQYYNGEERAKGNILERFSAQQFPDLHSELNLSSLELGDSALYFCASSAGGAGRYDYGYTFGSGTRLTVV.

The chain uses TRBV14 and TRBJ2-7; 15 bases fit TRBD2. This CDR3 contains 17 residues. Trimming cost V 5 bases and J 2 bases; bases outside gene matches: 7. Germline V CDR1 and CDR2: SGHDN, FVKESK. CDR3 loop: CASSLRTSGRVAYEQYF. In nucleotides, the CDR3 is TGTGCCAGCAGCTTGAGGACTAGCGGGAGGGTCGCCTACGAGCAGTACTTC.